This T cell receptor beta chain came from a study of T cell changes during pregnancy in multiple sclerosis. Trimming removed 6 bases from V and 6 bases from J, with 9 bases in between. The germline V gene encodes CDR1 MNHEY and CDR2 SVGAGI. CDR3 length equals 11 residues. Profiling relied on immunoSEQ multiplex PCR, and the TCRdb table lists in-frame clones only, not all of them. The sample lists more than 70,000 clones, 75% to 95% seen once, with around 0.93% in the top ten. The receptor's source is a female donor with multiple sclerosis, enrolled in a pregnancy study. Sequences were derived from peripheral blood, sampled before pregnancy. This rearrangement joins TRBV6-5 to TRBJ2-7; D might be TRBD1 (6 bases). The CDR3 DNA is TGTGCCAGCAGGGTAGGGGGCGAGCAGTACTTC. This codes for CASRVGGEQYF.